This T cell receptor beta chain was recovered during a study of cytomegalovirus exposure and HLA in healthy donors. Notes on the study in general: In most subjects, TCR beta sequences reportedly gave accurate predictions of HLA-A and HLA-B alleles.

The V and J ends lost 3 bases and 5 bases respectively, with 8 bases between them. This CDR3 is built from 13 residues. Germline assignment: CDR1 KGHSH and CDR2 LQKENI. As regards this clone: Its antigen is not identified.

Primers included in the PCR were 60 Vbeta and 13 Jbeta primers. Only in-frame clones appear in the TCRdb table, and some are missing; sequencing was by immunoSEQ multiplex PCR. This sample has roughly 150,000 clones, with roughly 80% found just once. Sequenced sample: PBMCs. The J gene is TRBJ2-1, the V gene TRBV18; weak D call: TRBD1 (5 bases). This receptor was taken from a woman between 35 and 50 years old in good health and CMV-seropositive. The DNA of the CDR3 is TGTGCCAGCTCACCGGTAGGGGACAATGAGCAGTTCTTC. Translating it yields CASSPVGDNEQFF.